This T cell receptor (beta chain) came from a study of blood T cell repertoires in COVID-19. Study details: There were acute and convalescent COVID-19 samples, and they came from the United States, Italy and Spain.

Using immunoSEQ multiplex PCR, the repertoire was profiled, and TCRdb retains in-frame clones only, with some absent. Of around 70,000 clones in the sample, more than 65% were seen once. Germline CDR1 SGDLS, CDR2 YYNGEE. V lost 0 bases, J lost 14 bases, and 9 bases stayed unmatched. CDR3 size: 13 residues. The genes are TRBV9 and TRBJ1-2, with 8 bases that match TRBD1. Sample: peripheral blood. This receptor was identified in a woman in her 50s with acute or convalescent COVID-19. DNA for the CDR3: TGTGCCAGCAGCGTAGGGGACAGGACCCTCTCGACCTTC. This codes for CASSVGDRTLSTF.